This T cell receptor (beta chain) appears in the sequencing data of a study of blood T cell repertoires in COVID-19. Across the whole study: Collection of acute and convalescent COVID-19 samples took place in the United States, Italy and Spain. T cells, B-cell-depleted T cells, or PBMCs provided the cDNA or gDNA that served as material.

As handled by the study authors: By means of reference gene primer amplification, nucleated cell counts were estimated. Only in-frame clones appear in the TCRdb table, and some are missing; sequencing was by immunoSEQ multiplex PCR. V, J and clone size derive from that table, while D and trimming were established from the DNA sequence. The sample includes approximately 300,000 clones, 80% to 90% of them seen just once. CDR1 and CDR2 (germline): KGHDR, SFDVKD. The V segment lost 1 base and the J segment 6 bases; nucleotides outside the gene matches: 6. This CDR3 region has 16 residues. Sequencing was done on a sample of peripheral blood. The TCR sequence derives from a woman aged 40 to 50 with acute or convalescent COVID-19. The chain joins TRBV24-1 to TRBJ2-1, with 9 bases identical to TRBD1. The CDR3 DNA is TGTGCCACCAGTGATTTTACAGGGGGCGCCGGCAATGAGCAGTTCTTC. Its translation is CATSDFTGGAGNEQFF.